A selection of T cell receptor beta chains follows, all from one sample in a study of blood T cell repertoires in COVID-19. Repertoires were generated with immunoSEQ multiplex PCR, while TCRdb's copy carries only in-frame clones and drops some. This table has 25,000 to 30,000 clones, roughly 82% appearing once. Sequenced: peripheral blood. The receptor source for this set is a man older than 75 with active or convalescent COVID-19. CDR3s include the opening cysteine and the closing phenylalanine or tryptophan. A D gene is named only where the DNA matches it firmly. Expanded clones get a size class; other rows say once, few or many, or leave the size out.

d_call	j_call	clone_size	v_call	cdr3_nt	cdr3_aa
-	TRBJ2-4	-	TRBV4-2	TGTGCCAGCAGCCAAGATAGTTCGGGGAGAAACATTCAGTACTTC	CASSQDSSGRNIQYF
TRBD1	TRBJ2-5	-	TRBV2	TGTGCCACCACTCCAAAACGGGACAGAGGAGAGACCCAGTACTTC	CATTPKRDRGETQYF
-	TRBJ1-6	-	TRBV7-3	TGTGCCAGCAGCTTCAGGGCGAATTCACCCCTCCACTTT	CASSFRANSPLHF
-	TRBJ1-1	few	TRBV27	TGTGCCAGTCGAAAGGGAGTTATGAACACTGAAGCTTTCTTT	CASRKGVMNTEAFF
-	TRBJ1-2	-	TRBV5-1	TGCGCCAGCAGCTTTACGCAGGGTCAGGGCTACACCTTC	CASSFTQGQGYTF
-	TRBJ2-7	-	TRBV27	TGTGCCAGCAGTTTACTGACAGCACCCGTGGAGCAGTACTTC	CASSLLTAPVEQYF
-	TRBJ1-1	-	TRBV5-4	TGTGCCAGCAGCTTGGACCTCGGACAGAATGAAGCTTTCTTT	CASSLDLGQNEAFF
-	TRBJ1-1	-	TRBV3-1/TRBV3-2	TGTGCCAGCAGCCAAAAAGGAGGGTGGGCTGAAGCTTTCTTT	CASSQKGGWAEAFF
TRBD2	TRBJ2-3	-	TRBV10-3	TGTGCCACGGGGACTAGCGGGAGTAGCACAGATACGCAGTATTTT	CATGTSGSSTDTQYF
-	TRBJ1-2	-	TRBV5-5	TGTGCCAGCAGCACCTGGCTACAGGCCTACTATGGCTACACCTTC	CASSTWLQAYYGYTF
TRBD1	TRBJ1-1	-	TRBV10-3	TGTGCCATCAGTGACCCACAGGGGTCGAGGACTGAAGCTTTCTTT	CAISDPQGSRTEAFF